Presented here are 5 T cell receptor beta chains from one specimen sequenced in a study of Graves' ophthalmopathy and Graves' hyperthyroidism. RNA transcripts were the template, and TCR beta CDR3 regions were amplified from them. RT-PCR in the first round used HTBI primers; a second-round multiplex PCR followed. One entry per CDR3 protein, called by TCRdb with MiXCR from the multiplex PCR reads. The sample lists roughly 610,000 distinct CDR3 sequences, about a fifth occurring once. Sequences were obtained from peripheral blood. Source of these receptors: a woman younger than 35 with stable Graves' hyperthyroidism. Some clones in this sample may be carry-over from other donors' samples.

This clonotype has ten or more counts. V gene TRBV20-1 combines with J gene TRBJ2-7; 7 bases align to TRBD2. Germline values: CDR1 DFQATT, CDR2 SNEGSKA (reference sequence). The CDR3 is 14 residues long. V was pared by 3 bases and J by 0 bases, with 5 bases of the junction left unmatched. CDR3: CSARGTTSSYEQYF. The CDR3 DNA is TGCAGTGCTAGGGGGACTACAAGCTCCTACGAGCAGTACTTC.

This clonotype was seen ten or more times. The chain is built from TRBV28 and TRBJ1-2; TRBD1 agrees at 8 bases. V dropped 6 bases and J dropped 8; count of bases not matched to a gene: 8. Germline V gives CDR1 MDHEN, CDR2 SYDVKM. The CDR3 length is 13 residues. CDR3: CASSPDRGWGYTF. Written as DNA, the CDR3 is TGTGCCAGCAGCCCCGACAGGGGTTGGGGCTACACCTTC.

As for this clonotype: One junction end does not reproduce the germline sequence, and a read error may be involved. The J gene is TRBJ2-7, the V gene TRBV4-1, with D perhaps TRBD1 (6 bases). The germline V gene has CDR1 MGHRA and CDR2 YSYEKL. CDR3 length: 13 amino acids. In nucleotides, the CDR3 is TGCGCCTGCAGCCAAGGCCAGGGGAGAGAGCAGTACTTC. Translation: CACSQGQGREQYF.

This clonotype turned up a few times. The rearrangement uses TRBV12-3 or TRBV12-4 and TRBJ1-5; TRBD1 matches 12 bases. J lost 0 bases, V lost 6 bases, and 6 bases had no gene match. CDR3 size: 17 residues. The CDR3 DNA reads TGTGCCAGCAGGAAAGGGACAGGGGGCTATAGCAATCAGCCCCAGCATTTT. Translating gives CASRKGTGGYSNQPQHF.

This clonotype occurred many times. The chain combines TRBV20-1 with TRBJ2-5; 11 positions agree with TRBD2. Germline CDR1 is DFQATT and CDR2 is SNEGSKA (reference sequence). With 1 base clipped from V and 7 bases from J, the junction kept 11 bases outside the gene matches. CDR3 size: 16 residues. CDR3 amino acids: CSARVLGLAASGTQYF. The CDR3 DNA sequence: TGCAGTGCTAGAGTTCTGGGACTAGCGGCTTCAGGGACCCAGTACTTC.